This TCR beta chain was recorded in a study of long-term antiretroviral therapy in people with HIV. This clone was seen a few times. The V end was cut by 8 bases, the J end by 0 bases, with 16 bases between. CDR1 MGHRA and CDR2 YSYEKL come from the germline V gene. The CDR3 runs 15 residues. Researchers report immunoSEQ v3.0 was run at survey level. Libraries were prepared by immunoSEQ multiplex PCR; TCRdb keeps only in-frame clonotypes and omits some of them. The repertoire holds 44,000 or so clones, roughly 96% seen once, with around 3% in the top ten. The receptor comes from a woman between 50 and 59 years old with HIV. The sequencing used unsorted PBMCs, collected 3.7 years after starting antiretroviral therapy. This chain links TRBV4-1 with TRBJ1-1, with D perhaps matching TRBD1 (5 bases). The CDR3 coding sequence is TGCGCCAGCTTGGGGTGGGACCGACTGAACACTGAAGCTTTCTTT. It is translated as CASLGWDRLNTEAFF.